This T cell receptor beta chain is from a study of CD8 T cells in ankylosing spondylitis. Study results and caveats: Reportedly, disease-linked clones are significantly enriched in ankylosing spondylitis patients' matched synovial fluid. The study identified a TCR beta motif of 7 or 8 highly homologous variants that appeared characteristic of ankylosing spondylitis blood.

The CDR3 is 15 residues long. Germline CDR1 and CDR2: SGHTA and FQGNSA. The ends lost 8 bases at V and 4 bases at J; junction bases unmatched: 12. Note on this clonotype: The target antigen is unknown.

Libraries of TCR beta came from quantitative 5'-RACE with molecular barcodes. One entry per CDR3 protein results from TCRdb running MiXCR on the 5' RACE reads. The sample records 500,000 to 650,000 distinct CDR3 sequences, approximately 5.3% being singletons. The sequence derives from a male donor with ankylosing spondylitis. The chain is built from TRBV7-2 and TRBJ2-5, with TRBD2 identical over 8 bases. Sequenced: blood, either unsorted or a sorted T cell fraction (not recorded which). CDR3: CASGTRRGAGETQYF. CDR3 bases: TGTGCCAGCGGGACGAGGCGGGGGGCGGGAGAGACCCAGTACTTC.